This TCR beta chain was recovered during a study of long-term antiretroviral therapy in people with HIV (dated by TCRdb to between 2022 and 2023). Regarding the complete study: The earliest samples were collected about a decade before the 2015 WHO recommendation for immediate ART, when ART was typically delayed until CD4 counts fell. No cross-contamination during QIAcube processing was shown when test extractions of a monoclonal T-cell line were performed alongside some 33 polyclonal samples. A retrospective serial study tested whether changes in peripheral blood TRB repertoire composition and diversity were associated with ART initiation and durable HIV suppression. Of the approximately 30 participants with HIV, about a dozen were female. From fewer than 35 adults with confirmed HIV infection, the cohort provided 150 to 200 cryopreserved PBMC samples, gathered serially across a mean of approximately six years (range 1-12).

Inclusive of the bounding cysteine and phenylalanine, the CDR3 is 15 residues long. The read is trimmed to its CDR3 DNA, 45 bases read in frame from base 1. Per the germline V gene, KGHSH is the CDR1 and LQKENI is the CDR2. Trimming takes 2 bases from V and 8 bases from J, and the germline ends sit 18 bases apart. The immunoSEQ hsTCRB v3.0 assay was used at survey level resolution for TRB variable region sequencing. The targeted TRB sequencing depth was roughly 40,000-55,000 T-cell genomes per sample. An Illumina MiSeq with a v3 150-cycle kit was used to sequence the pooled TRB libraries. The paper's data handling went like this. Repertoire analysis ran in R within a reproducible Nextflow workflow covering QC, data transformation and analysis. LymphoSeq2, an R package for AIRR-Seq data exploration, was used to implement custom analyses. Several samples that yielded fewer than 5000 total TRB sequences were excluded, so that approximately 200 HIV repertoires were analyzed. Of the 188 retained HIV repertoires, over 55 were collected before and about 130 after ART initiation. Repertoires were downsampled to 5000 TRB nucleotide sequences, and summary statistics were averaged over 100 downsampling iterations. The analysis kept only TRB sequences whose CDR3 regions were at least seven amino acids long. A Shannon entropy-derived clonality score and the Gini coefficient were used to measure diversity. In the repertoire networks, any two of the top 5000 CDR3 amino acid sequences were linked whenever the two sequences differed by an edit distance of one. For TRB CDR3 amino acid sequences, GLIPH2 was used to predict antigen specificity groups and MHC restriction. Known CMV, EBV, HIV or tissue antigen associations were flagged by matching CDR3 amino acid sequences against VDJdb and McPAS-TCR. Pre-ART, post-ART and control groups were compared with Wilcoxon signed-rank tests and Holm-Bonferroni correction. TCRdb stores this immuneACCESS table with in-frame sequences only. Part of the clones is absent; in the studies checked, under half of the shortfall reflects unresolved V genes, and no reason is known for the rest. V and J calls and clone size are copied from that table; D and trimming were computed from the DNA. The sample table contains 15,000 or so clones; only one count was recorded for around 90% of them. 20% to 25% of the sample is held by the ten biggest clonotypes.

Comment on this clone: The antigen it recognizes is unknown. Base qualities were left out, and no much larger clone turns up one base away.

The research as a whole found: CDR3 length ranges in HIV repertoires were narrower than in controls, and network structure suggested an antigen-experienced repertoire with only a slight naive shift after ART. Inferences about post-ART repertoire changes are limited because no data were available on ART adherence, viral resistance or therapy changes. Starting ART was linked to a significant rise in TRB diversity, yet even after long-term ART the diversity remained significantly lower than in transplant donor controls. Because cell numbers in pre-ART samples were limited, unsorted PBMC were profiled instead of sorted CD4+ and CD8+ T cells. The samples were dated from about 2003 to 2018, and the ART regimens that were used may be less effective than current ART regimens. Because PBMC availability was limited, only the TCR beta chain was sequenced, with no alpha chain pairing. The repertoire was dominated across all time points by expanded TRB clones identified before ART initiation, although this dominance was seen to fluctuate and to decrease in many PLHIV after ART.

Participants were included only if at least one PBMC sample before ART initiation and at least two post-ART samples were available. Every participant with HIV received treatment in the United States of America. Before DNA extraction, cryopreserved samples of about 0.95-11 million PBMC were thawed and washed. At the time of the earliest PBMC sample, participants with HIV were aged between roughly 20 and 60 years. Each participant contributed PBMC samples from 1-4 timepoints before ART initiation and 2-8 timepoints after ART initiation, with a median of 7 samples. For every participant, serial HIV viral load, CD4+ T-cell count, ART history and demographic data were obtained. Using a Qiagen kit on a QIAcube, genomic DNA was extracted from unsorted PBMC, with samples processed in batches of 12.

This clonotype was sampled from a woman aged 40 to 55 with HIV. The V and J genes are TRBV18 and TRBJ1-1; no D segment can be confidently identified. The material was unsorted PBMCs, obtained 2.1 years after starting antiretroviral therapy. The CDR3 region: CASSPWWVGRYEAFF. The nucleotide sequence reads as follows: TGTGCCAGCTCACCATGGTGGGTCGGGCGTTACGAAGCTTTCTTT.